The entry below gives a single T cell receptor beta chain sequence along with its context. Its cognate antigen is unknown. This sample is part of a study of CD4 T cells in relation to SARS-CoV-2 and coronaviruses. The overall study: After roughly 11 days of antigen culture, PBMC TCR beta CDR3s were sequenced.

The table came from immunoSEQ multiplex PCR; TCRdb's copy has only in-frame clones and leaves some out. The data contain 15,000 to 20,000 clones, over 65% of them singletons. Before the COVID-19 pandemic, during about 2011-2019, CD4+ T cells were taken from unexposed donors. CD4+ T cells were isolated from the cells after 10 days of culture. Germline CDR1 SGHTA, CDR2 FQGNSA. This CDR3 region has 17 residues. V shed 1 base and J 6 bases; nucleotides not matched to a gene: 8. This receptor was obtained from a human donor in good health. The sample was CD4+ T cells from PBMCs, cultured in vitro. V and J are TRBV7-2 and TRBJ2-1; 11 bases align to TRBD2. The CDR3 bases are TGTGCCAGCAGCTTAGGGGCTAGCGGGAGGAGACTCAATGAGCAGTTCTTC. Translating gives CASSLGASGRRLNEQFF.